One T cell receptor (beta chain) is described in this entry. Sequencing was performed with immunoSEQ multiplex PCR; in TCRdb, only in-frame clones are kept and a portion is missing. The sample records over 35,000 clones, 80% to 90% being singletons. Deletions cut 3 bases from V and 0 bases from J, with 25 bases between. Germline CDR1 and CDR2: SGHNT and YYREEE (reference sequence). The CDR3 covers 19 residues. The data derive from a study of blood T cell repertoires in COVID-19. As for the study in general: The study drew acute and convalescent COVID-19 samples from the United States, Italy and Spain. T cells, B-cell-depleted T cells, or PBMCs supplied cDNA or gDNA.

This receptor was obtained from a man between 50 and 59 years old with acute or convalescent COVID-19. The chain links TRBV5-4 to TRBJ2-7, with TRBD2 as a possible D gene (6 bases). The specimen was peripheral blood. This chain's CDR3 is CASSSPFDLASADSYEQYF. CDR3 bases: TGTGCCAGCAGCTCCCCATTTGATTTAGCTAGCGCTGACTCCTACGAGCAGTACTTC.